This T cell receptor beta chain was retrieved from a study of T-cell memory formation after mild COVID-19. Study as a whole: Among the donors, TCR clusters were largely specific to each donor.

CDR1 SGDLS and CDR2 YYNGEE come from the germline V gene. The CDR3 has 13 amino acids. V was pared by 1 base and J by 2 bases, with 6 bases between. This clonotype was recorded a few times. Its antigen is undetermined. Whole-study results and caveats: A subset of responding clones appeared in pre-infection memory, suggesting cross-reactive memory joined. Most CD4+ clones that shrank were in CM and EM, while CD8+ ones turned up in EMRA.

One entry per CDR3 protein results from TCRdb running MiXCR on the 5' RACE reads. The sample contains 200,000 to 250,000 distinct CDR3 sequences, 15% of which appear only once. The origin of this receptor is an adult woman who had mild COVID-19 (a few samples of this study predate the infection). Cell type and time point are not known. This chain connects TRBV9 to TRBJ2-5, with no clear D. The sequenced material came from PBMCs or a T cell subset sorted from them (not recorded which). CDR3 DNA sequence: TGTGCCAGCAGCGTACAGAGTCAAGAGACCCAGTACTTC. Amino acid sequence: CASSVQSQETQYF.